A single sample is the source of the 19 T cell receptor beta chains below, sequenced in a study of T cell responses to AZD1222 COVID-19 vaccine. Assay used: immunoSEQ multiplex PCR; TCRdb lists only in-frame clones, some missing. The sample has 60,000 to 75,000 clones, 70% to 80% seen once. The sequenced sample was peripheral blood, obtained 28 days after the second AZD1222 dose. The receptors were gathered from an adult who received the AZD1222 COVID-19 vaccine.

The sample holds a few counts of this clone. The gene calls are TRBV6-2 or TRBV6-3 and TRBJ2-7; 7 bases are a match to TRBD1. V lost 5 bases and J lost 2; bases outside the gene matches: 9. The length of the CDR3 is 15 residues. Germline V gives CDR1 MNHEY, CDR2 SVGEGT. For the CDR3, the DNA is TGTGCCAGCAGTCCGTACGACAGGGCTCCCTACGAGCAGTACTTC. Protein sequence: CASSPYDRAPYEQYF.

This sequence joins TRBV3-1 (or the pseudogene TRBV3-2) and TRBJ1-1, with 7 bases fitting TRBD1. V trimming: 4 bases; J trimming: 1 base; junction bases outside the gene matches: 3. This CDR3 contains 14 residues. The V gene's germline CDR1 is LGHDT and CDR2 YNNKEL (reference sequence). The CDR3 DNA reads TGTGCCAGCAGCCTCGGACAGGAGAACACTGAAGCTTTCTTT. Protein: CASSLGQENTEAFF.

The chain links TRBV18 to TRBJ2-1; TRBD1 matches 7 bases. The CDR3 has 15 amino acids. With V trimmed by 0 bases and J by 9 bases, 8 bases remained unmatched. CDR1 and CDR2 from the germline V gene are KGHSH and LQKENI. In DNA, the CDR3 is TGTGCCAGCTCACCACCGCCTCAGGGGGTCGGTGAGCAGTTCTTC. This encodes CASSPPPQGVGEQFF. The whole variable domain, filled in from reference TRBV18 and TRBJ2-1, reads NAGVMQNPRHLVRRRGQEARLRCSPMKGHSHVYWYRQLPEEGLKFMVYLQKENIIDESGMPKERFSAEFPKEGPSILRIQQVVRGDSAAYFCASSPPPQGVGEQFFGPGTRLTVL.

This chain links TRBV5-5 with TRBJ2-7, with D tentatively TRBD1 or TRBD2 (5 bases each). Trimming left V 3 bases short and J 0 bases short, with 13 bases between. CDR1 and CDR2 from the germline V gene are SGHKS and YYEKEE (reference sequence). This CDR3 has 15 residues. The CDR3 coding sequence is TGTGCCAGCAGCTGGACCGGGACCTCCTCCTACGAGCAGTACTTC. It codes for CASSWTGTSSYEQYF.

In DNA, the CDR3 is TGCGCCAGCAGGGTTAGAGACAGGGGTATAGTAGACACTGAAGCTTTCTTT. Protein sequence: CASRVRDRGIVDTEAFF. The chain couples TRBV10-2 to TRBJ1-1; 8 bases agree with TRBD1. Unmatched junction bases numbered 15, after V lost 6 bases and J lost 3 bases. Germline-derived CDR1 and CDR2 are WSHSY and SAAADI. The CDR3 runs to 17 residues.

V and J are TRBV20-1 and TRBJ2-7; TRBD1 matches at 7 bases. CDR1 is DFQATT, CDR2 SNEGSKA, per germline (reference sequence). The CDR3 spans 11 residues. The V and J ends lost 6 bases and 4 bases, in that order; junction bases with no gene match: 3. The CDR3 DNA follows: TGCAGTGCCGAGACAGGGTACGAGCAGTACTTC. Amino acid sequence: CSAETGYEQYF.

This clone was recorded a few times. CDR3 in amino acids: CASSLEGLGSQETQYF. The DNA for the CDR3 is TGCGCCAGCAGCTTGGAAGGATTGGGGAGCCAAGAGACCCAGTACTTC. The chain employs TRBV5-1 and TRBJ2-5; D is perhaps TRBD2 (5 bases). Germline V CDR1 and CDR2: SGHRS, YFSETQ. V was cut by 0 bases and J by 1 base, with 13 bases left in between. The CDR3 is 16 residues long.

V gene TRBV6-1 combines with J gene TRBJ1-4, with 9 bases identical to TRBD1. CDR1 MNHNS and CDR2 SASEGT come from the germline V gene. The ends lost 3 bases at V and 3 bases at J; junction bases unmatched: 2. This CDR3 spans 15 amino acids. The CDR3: CASSETGGANEKLFF. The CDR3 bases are TGTGCCAGCAGTGAGACAGGGGGGGCTAATGAAAAACTGTTTTTT.

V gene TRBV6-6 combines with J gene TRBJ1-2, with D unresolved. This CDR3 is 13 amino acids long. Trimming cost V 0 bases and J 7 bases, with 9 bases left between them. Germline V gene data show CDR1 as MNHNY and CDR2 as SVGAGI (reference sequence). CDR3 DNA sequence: TGTGCCAGCAGTTACTCGAGTGATGGTGGCTACACCTTC. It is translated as CASSYSSDGGYTF.

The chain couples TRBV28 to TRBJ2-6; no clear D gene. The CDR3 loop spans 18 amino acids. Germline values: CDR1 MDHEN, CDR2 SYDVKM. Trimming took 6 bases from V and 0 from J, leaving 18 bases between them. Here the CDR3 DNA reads TGTGCCAGCAGCTCGAGAAGGTCCATGTACTCTGGGGCCAACGTCCTGACTTTC. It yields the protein CASSSRRSMYSGANVLTF.

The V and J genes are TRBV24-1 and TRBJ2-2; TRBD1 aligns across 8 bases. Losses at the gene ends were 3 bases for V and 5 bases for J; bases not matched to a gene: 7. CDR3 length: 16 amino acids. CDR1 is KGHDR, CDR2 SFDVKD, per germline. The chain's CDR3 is CATSDTRQGRTGELFF. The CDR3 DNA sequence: TGTGCCACCAGTGATACCCGACAGGGGAGGACCGGGGAGCTGTTTTTT.

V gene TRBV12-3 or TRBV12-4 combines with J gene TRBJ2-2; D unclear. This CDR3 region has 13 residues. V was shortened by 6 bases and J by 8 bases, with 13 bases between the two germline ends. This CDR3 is CASSRTLAGELFF. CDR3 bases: TGTGCCAGCAGCAGGACCCTGGCGGGGGAGCTGTTTTTT.

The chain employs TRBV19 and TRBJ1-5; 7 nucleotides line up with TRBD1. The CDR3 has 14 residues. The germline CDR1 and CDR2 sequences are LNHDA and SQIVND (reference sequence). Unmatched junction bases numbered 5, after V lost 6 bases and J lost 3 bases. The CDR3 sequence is CASRPGQHNQPQHF. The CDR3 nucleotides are TGTGCCAGTAGACCGGGACAGCACAATCAGCCCCAGCATTTT.

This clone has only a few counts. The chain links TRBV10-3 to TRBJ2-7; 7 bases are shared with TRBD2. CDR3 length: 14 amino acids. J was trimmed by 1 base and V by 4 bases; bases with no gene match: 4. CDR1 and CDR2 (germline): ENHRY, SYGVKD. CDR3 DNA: TGTGCCATCAGTGGACGAGCGGGATCCTACGAGCAGTACTTC. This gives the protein CAISGRAGSYEQYF.

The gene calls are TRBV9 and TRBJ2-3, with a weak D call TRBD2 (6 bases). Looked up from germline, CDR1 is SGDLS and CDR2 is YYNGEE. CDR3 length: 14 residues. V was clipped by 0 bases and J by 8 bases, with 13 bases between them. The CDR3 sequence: CASSVAGGVGTQYF. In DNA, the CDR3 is TGTGCCAGCAGCGTAGCGGGCGGGGTAGGTACGCAGTATTTT.

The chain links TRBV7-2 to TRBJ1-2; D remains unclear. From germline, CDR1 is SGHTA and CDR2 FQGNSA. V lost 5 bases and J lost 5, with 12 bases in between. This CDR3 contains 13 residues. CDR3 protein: CASSHETPYGYTF. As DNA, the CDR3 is TGTGCCAGCAGCCACGAGACACCGTATGGCTACACCTTC.

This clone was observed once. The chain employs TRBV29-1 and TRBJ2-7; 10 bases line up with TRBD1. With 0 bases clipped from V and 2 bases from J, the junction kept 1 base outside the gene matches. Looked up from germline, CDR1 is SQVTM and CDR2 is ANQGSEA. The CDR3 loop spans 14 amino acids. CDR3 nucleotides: TGCAGCGTTGAAGACGGGACAGGGGCCTACGAGCAGTACTTC. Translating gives CSVEDGTGAYEQYF.

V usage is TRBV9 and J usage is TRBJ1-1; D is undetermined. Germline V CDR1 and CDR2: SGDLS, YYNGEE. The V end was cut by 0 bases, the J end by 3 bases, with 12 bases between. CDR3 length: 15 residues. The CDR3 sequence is CASSVAPSDYTEAFF. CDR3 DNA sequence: TGTGCCAGCAGCGTAGCGCCCTCAGATTACACTGAAGCTTTCTTT.

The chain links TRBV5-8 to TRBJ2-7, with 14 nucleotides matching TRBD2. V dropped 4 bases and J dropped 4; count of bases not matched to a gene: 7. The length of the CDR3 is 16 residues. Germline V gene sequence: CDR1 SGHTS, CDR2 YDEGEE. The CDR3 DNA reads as TGTGCCAGCAGCCAAGGACTAGCGGGGGGTATATACGAGCAGTACTTC. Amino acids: CASSQGLAGGIYEQYF.